The entry below describes one T cell receptor (beta chain). CDR1 is SGHTA, CDR2 FQGNSA, per germline. V lost 2 bases and J lost 5, with 16 bases in between. There are 17 residues in the CDR3. The assay was immunoSEQ multiplex PCR, and TCRdb's table has in-frame clones only and misses some. The repertoire holds roughly 250,000 clones, with approximately 88% as singletons. These data are taken from a study of blood T cell repertoires in COVID-19. About the study: From the United States, Italy and Spain came samples of acute and convalescent COVID-19. From T cells, B-cell-depleted T cells, or PBMCs came the material, which was cDNA or gDNA.

The chain couples TRBV7-2 to TRBJ1-6; weak D call: TRBD1 (5 bases). Source material: PBMCs or T cells enriched from blood (not recorded which). This TCR was recovered from a woman aged 40 to 50 with acute COVID-19. This CDR3 reads CASSLLFSGGDNSPLHF. As DNA, the CDR3 is TGTGCCAGCAGCTTACTATTCTCCGGGGGGGATAATTCACCCCTCCACTTT.